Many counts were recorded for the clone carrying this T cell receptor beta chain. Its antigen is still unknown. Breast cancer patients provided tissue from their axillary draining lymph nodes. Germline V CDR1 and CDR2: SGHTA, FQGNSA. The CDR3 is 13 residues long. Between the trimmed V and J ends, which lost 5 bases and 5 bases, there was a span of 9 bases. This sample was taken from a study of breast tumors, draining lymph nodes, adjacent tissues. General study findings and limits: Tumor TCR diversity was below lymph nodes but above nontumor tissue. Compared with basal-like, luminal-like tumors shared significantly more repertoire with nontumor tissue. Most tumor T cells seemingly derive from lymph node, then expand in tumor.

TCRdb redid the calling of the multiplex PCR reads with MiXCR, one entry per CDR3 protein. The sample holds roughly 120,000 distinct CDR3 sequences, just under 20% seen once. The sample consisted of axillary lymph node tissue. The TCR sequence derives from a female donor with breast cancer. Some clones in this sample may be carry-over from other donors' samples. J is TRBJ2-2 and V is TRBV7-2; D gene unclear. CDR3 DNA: TGTGCCAGCAGCCCGCACTCTACCGGGGAGCTGTTTTTT. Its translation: CASSPHSTGELFF. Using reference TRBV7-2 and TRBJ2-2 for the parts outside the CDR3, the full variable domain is GAGVSQSPSNKVTEKGKDVELRCDPISGHTALYWYRQSLGQGLEFLIYFQGNSAPDKSGLPSDRFSAERTGGSVSTLTIQRTQQEDSAVYLCASSPHSTGELFFGEGSRLTVL.